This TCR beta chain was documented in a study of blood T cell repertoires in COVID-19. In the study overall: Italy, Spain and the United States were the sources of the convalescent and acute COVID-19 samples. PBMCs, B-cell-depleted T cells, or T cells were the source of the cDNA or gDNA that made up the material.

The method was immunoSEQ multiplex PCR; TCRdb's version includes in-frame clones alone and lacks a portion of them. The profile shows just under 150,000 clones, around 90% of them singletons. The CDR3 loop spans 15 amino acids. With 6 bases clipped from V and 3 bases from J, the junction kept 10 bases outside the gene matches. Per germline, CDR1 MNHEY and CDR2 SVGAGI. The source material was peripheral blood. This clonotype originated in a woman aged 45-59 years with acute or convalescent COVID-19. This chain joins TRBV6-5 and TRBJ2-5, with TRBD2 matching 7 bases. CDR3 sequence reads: CASRDGGRGKETQYF. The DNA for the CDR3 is TGTGCCAGCAGAGACGGCGGGAGAGGGAAAGAGACCCAGTACTTC.